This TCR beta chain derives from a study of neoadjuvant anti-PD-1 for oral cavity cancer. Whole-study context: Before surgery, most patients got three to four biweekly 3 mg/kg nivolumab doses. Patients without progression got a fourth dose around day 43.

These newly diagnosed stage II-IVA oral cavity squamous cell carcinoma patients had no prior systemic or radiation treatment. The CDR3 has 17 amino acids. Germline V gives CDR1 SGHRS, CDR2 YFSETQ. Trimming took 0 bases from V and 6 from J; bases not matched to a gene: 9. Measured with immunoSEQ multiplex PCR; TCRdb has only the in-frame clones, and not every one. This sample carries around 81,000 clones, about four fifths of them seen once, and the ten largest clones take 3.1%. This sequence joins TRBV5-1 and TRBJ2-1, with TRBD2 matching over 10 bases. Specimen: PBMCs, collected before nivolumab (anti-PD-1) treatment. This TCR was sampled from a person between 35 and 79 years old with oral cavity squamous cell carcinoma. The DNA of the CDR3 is TGCGCCAGCAGCTTGGCCTCTGTAGCGGGAGGTTCCAATGAGCAGTTCTTC. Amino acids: CASSLASVAGGSNEQFF.